Listed below are T cell receptor beta chains from one sample, sequenced in a study of blood T cell repertoires in COVID-19. The table came from immunoSEQ multiplex PCR; TCRdb's copy has only in-frame clones and leaves some out. The table has some 200,000 clones, less than 90% seen once. The sequencing sample was made of peripheral blood. The origin of the receptors is a man between 70 and 80 years old with acute or convalescent COVID-19. Each CDR3 is given with its conserved first and last residue. A D gene is named only where the DNA matches it firmly. Only some rows state a clone size, as once, few, many or a class for expanded clones.

NA TRBJ2-1 TRBD2 TRBV28 CASSLSRTSGSYNEQFF TGTGCCAGCAGTTTATCAAGGACTAGCGGCTCCTACAATGAGCAGTTCTTC
NA TRBJ2-5 NA TRBV2 CASRWEQVQETQYF TGTGCCAGCAGGTGGGAACAGGTACAAGAGACCCAGTACTTC
once TRBJ2-5 TRBD2 TRBV27 CASSNGGRAGETQYF TGTGCCAGCAGTAACGGGGGGAGGGCCGGAGAGACCCAGTACTTC
NA TRBJ1-3 NA TRBV19 CATQRYSGNTIYF TGTGCCACCCAGCGGTACTCTGGAAACACCATATATTTT
NA TRBJ2-1 NA TRBV5-1 CASSLNPGSYNEQFF TGCGCCAGCAGCTTGAATCCGGGCTCCTACAATGAGCAGTTCTTC
NA TRBJ1-2 TRBD1 TRBV2 CASRSDRGLAGYTF TGTGCCAGCAGGAGTGACAGGGGGCTGGCTGGCTACACCTTC
NA TRBJ2-5 NA TRBV10-3 CAISESNGGEETQYF TGTGCCATCAGTGAGTCGAACGGGGGTGAAGAGACCCAGTACTTC
NA TRBJ2-2 TRBD2 TRBV5-1 CASSLAGGTNTGELFF TGCGCCAGCAGCTTGGCCGGGGGGACCAACACCGGGGAGCTGTTTTTT
NA TRBJ2-7 TRBD2 TRBV12-3/TRBV12-4 CASSRTSGGEQYF TGTGCCAGCAGTCGGACTAGCGGAGGCGAGCAGTACTTC
NA TRBJ1-1 TRBD1 TRBV6-5 CASSRQGANTEAFF TGTGCCAGCAGTCGACAGGGGGCGAACACTGAAGCTTTCTTT
NA TRBJ2-5 TRBD2 TRBV11-1 CASSSGLAGYQETQYF TGTGCCAGCAGCTCCGGACTAGCGGGCTACCAAGAGACCCAGTACTTC
NA TRBJ2-5 TRBD2 TRBV27 CASSDRGSPQETQYF TGTGCCAGCAGCGACCGCGGGAGCCCCCAAGAGACCCAGTACTTC
few TRBJ1-3 NA TRBV28 CASSSRTSGLSGNTIYF TGTGCCAGCAGTTCTAGGACTTCGGGCCTCTCTGGAAACACCATATATTTT
once TRBJ2-2 NA TRBV18 CASSPSSIRTGELFF TGTGCCAGCTCACCGTCTAGCATCCGCACCGGGGAGCTGTTTTTT
once TRBJ2-1 NA TRBV5-4 CASSSGTPDFNLYNEQFF TGTGCCAGCAGCTCCGGGACTCCCGACTTTAATCTCTACAATGAGCAGTTCTTC
once TRBJ2-5 TRBD2 TRBV2 CASSEVGLAGYKYF TGTGCCAGCAGTGAAGTGGGACTAGCAGGGTATAAGTACTTC